This T cell receptor (beta chain) was documented in a study of radiation and T cells in renal cell carcinoma. The method was immunoSEQ multiplex PCR; TCRdb's version includes in-frame clones alone and lacks a portion of them. Of around 74,000 clones listed, around four fifths are singletons. CDR1 and CDR2 from the germline V gene are LNHNV and YYDKDF (reference sequence). V lost 4 bases to trimming and J lost 7 bases, with 17 bases between them. The CDR3 extends over 15 amino acids. This clone was counted a single time. The time point here: blood 4 weeks post-SBRT, at nephrectomy. Stated treatment: 15 Gy SBRT to primary tumor, nephrectomy 4 weeks later. Nephrectomy followed 15 Gy stereotactic body radiation by 4 weeks.

The chain has TRBV15 and TRBJ1-5; maybe TRBD1 (6 bases). This sequence originates from a woman aged 60-75 years with renal cell carcinoma. Sequenced material: blood, taken from a patient whose treatment included radiotherapy and nephrectomy. The CDR3 DNA is TGTGCCACCAGCATAATAGGTGGGGGCTACCAGCCCCAGCATTTT. This sequence encodes CATSIIGGGYQPQHF.